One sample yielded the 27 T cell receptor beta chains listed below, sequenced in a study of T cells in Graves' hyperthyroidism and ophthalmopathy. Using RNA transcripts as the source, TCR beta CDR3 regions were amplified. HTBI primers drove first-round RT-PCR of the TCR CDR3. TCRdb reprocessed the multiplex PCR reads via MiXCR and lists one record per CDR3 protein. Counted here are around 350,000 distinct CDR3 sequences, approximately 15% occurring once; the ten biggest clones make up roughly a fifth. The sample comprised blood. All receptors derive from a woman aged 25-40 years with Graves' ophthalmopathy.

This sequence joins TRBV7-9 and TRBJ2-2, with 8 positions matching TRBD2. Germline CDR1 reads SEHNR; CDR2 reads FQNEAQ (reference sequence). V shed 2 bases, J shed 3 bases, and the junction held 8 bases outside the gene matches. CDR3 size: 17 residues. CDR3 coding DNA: TGTGCCAGCAGCTTAATTGGGACTAGTGCGCACACCGGGGAGCTGTTTTTT. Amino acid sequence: CASSLIGTSAHTGELFF.

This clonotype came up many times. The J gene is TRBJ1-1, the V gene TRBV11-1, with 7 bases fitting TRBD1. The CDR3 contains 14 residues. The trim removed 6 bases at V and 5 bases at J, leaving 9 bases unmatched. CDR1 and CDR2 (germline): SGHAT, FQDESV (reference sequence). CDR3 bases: TGTGCCAGCAGTTACGACAGGGATGGAACTGAAGCTTTCTTT. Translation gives CASSYDRDGTEAFF.

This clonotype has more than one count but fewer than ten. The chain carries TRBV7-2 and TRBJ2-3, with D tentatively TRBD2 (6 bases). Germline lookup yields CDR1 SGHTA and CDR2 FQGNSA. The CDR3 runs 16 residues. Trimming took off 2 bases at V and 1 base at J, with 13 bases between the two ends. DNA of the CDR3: TGTGCCAGCAGCTTATTGGAGCGGGTGGGCACAGATACGCAGTATTTT. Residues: CASSLLERVGTDTQYF.

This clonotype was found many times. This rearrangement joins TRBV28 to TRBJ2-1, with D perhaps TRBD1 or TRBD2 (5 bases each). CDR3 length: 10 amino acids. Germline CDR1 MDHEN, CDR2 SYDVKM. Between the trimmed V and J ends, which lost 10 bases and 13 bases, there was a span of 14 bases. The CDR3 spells CATKFGGQFF. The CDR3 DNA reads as TGTGCCACCAAGTTTGGGGGACAGTTCTTC.

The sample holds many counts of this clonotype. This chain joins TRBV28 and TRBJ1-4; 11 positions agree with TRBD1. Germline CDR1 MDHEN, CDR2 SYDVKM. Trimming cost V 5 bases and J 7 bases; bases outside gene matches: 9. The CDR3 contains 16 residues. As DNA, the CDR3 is TGTGCCAGCAGTGCCAGCGGGACAGGGGGTATTGAAAAACTGTTTTTT. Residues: CASSASGTGGIEKLFF.

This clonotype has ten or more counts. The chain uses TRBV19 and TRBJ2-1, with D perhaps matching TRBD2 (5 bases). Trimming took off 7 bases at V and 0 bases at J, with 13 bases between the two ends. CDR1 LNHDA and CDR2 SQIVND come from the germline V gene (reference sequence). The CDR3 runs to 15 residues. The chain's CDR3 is CASNPSLSSYNEQFF. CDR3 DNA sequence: TGTGCCAGTAACCCTAGCCTGAGCTCCTACAATGAGCAGTTCTTC.

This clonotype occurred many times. The CDR3 protein is CASSPGIYEQYF. The CDR3 DNA reads as TGTGCCAGCAGCCCAGGAATCTACGAGCAGTACTTC. J is TRBJ2-7 and V is TRBV3-1; D is undetermined. The CDR3 totals 12 residues. The germline V gene encodes CDR1 LGHDT and CDR2 YNNKEL (reference sequence). Between the trimmed V and J ends, which lost 4 bases and 3 bases, there was a span of 7 bases.

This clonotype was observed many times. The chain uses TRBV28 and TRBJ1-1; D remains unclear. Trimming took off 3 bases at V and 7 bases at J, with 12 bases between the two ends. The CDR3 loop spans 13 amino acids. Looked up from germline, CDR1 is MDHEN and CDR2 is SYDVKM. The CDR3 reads CASSLLGNLEAFF. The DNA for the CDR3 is TGTGCCAGCAGTTTGTTGGGGAATCTTGAAGCTTTCTTT. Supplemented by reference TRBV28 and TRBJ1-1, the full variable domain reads DVKVTQSSRYLVKRTGEKVFLECVQDMDHENMFWYRQDPGLGLRLIYFSYDVKMKEKGDIPEGYSVSREKKERFSLILESASTNQTSMYLCASSLLGNLEAFFGQGTRLTVV.

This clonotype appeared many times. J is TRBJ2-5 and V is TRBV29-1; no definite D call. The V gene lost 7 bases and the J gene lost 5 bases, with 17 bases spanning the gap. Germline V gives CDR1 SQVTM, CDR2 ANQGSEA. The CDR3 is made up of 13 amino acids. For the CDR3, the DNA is TGCAGCGCTGACTCGGACGGCGTGGAGACCCAGTACTTC. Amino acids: CSADSDGVETQYF. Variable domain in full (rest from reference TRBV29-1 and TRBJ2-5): SAVISQKPSRDICQRGTSLTIQCQVDSQVTMMFWYRQQPGQSLTLIATANQGSEATYESGFVIDKFPISRPNLTFSTLTVSNMSPEDSSIYLCSADSDGVETQYFGPGTRLLVL.

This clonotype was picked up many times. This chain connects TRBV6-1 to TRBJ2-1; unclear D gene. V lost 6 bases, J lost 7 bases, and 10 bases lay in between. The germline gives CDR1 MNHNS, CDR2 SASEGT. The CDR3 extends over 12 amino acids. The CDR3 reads CASSSIKNEQFF. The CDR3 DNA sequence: TGTGCCAGCAGCTCCATAAAAAATGAGCAGTTCTTC.

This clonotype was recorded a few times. The CDR3, as DNA: TGTGCCAGCAGTCTCAGGACAGCCAACTATGGCTACACCTTC. This codes for CASSLRTANYGYTF. The V and J genes are TRBV28 and TRBJ1-2; weak D call: TRBD1 (6 bases). The CDR3 is 14 residues long. Trimming took off 5 bases at V and 2 bases at J, with 12 bases between the two ends. The V gene's germline CDR1 is MDHEN and CDR2 SYDVKM.

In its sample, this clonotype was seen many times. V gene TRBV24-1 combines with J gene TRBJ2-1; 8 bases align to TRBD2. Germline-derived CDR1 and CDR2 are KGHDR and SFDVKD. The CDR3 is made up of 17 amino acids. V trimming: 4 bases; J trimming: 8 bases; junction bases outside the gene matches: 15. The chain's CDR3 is CATSDPTGGGLGDEQFF. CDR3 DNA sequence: TGTGCCACCAGTGACCCTACCGGCGGGGGGCTAGGGGATGAGCAGTTCTTC.

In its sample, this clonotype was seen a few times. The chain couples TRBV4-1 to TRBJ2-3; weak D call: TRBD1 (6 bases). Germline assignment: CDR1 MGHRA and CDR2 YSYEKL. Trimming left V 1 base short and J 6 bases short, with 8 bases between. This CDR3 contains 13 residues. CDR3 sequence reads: CASSQAGDDTQYF. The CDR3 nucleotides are TGCGCCAGCAGCCAAGCAGGGGATGATACGCAGTATTTT.

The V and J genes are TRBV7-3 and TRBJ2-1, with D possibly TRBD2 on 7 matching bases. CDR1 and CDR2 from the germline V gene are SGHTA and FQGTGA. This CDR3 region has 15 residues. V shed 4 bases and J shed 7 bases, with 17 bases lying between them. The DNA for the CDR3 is TGTGCCAGCAGCTCCCCAAACCGGGGGGCAAATGAGCAGTTCTTC. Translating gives CASSSPNRGANEQFF.

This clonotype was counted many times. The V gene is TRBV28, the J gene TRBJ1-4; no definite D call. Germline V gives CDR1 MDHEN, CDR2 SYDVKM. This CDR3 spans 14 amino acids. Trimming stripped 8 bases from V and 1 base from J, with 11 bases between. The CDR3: CASGNTVTNEKLFF. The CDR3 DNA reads TGTGCCAGCGGAAACACTGTAACTAATGAAAAACTGTTTTTT.

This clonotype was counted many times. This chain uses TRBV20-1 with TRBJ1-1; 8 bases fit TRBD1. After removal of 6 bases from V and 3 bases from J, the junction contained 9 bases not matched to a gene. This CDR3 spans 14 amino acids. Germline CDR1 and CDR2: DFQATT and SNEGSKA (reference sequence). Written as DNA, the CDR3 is TGCAGTGCCGAAGCAGCGACAGGGGACACTGAAGCTTTCTTT. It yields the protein CSAEAATGDTEAFF.

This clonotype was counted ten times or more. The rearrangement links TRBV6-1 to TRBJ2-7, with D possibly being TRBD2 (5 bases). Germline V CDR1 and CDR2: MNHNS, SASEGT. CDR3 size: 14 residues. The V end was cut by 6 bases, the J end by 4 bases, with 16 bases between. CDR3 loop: CASRRGRNGYEQYF. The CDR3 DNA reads TGTGCCAGCAGACGCGGGCGGAATGGATACGAGCAGTACTTC.

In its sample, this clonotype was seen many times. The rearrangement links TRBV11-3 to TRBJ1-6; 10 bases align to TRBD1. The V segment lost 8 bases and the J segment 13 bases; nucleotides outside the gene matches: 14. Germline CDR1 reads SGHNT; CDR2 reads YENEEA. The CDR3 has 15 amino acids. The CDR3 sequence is CASGIPGQGGSPLHF. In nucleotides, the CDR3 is TGTGCCAGCGGAATACCTGGACAGGGGGGATCGCCCCTCCACTTT.

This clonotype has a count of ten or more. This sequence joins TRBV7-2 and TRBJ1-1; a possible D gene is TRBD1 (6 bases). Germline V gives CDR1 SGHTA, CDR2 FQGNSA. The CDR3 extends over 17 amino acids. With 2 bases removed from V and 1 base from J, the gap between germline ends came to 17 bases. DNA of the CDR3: TGTGCCAGCAGCTTACCTACAGGGAGGGGGAGGAACACTGAAGCTTTCTTT. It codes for CASSLPTGRGRNTEAFF.

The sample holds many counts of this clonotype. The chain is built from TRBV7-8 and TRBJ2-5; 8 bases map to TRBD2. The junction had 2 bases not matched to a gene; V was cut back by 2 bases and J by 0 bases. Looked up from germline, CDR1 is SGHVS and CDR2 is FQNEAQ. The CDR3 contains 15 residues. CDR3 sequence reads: CASSLRGGNQETQYF. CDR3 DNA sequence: TGTGCCAGCAGCTTACGGGGGGGGAACCAAGAGACCCAGTACTTC.

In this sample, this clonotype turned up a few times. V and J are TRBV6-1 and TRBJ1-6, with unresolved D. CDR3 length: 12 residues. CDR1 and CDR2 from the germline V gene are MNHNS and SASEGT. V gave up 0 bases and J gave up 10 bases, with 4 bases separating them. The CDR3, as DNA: TGTGCCAGCAGTGAAGCGAGATCACCCCTCCACTTT. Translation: CASSEARSPLHF.

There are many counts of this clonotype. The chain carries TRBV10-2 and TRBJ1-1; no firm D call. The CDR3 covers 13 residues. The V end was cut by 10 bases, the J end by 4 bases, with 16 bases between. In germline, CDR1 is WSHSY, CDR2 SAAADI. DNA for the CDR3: TGCGCCACTAAATGGGGAGAGGGCACTGAAGCTTTCTTT. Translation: CATKWGEGTEAFF.

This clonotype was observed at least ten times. The CDR3 spells CSARDLGQRYGYTF. Written as DNA, the CDR3 is TGCAGTGCTAGAGATCTTGGACAGAGATATGGCTACACCTTC. The chain is built from TRBV20-1 and TRBJ1-2; D is possibly TRBD1 (6 bases). V was pared by 0 bases and J by 5 bases, with 13 bases between. The CDR3 length is 14 residues. Germline lookup yields CDR1 DFQATT and CDR2 SNEGSKA (reference sequence).

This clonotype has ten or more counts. CDR3 nucleotide sequence: TGTGCCAGTCACGGGCTTCGGGGCAATCAGCCCCAGCATTTT. Protein sequence: CASHGLRGNQPQHF. The chain carries TRBV6-2 or TRBV6-3 and TRBJ1-5; D gene unclear. In germline, CDR1 is MNHEY, CDR2 SVGEGT. The V end lost 9 bases, the J end lost 2 bases, and 14 bases lay between the germline ends. The length of the CDR3 is 14 residues.

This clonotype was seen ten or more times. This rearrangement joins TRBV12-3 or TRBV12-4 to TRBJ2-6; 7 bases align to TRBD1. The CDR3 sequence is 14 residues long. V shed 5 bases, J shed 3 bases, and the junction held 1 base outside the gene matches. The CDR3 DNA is TGTGCCAGCAGTCGACAGGGTGGGGCCAACGTCCTGACTTTC. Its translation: CASSRQGGANVLTF.

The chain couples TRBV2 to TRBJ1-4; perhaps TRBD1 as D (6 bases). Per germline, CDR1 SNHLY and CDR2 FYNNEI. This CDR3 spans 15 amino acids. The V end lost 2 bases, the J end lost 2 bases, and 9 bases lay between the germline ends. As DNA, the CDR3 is TGTGCCAGCAGTGAAAGGGGGGGCACTAATGAAAAACTGTTTTTT. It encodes CASSERGGTNEKLFF.

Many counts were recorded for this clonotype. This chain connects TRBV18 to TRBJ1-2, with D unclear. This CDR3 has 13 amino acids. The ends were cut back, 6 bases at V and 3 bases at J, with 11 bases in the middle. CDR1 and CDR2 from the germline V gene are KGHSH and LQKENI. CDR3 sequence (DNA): TGTGCCAGCTCCCCCGACGGGGACTATGGCTACACCTTC. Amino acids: CASSPDGDYGYTF.